This T cell receptor beta chain was retrieved from a study of tumor-infiltrating lymphocytes in primary liver carcinoma (dated by TCRdb to the late 2010s). A note on the overall study: Five patients with histopathologically diagnosed primary liver carcinoma underwent surgical resection in China between 2015 and March 2016. The tumors of the five patients were staged as T1-T3 N0M0, with maximum diameters ranging from 4.2 to 10 cm. A total of 35 or so specimens from 5 patients underwent TCRbeta repertoire sequencing, comprising approximately 25 tumor regions, 5 adjacent noncancerous liver tissues and 5 peripheral blood samples. Each sample produced about 3.5 to 7.13 million productive TCRbeta reads, and read depth showed no significant difference between tissue types. For each liver tumor, the study sampled five regions along with adjacent normal tissue and blood, and applied TCRbeta repertoire sequencing, expression microarrays and whole-exome sequencing. Technical replicate repertoires showed high reproducibility, with mean shared-clone rates about 0.91 and correlation coefficients above 0.95. Of the five patients (three men and two women, aged 30 to 69 years), four had hepatocellular carcinoma and one had combined HCC and intrahepatic cholangiocarcinoma.

RNA from unsorted whole blood was extracted with TRIzol reagent, and germline DNA was obtained with the DNeasy Blood & Tissue kit. Chronic HBV infection was present in the patients, and the patients were treatment-naive at sampling. Approximately 4.1 milliliters of peripheral blood were collected into K2EDTA tubes before surgery. According to the germline V gene, CDR1 reads SQVTM and CDR2 reads ANQGSEA. Relative to germline, V is 4 bases shorter and J is 0 bases shorter, with 13 bases between their ends. Inclusive of the bounding cysteine and phenylalanine, the CDR3 is 15 residues long. Only the CDR3 region is kept as DNA, spanning 45 bases read in frame from base 1. Points the paper makes about the study in general: The top 250 clones accounted for a significantly greater share of the repertoire in tumors than in blood (p = 0.039). Pairs of tumor regions showed greater repertoire overlap (mean about 36%) than tumor-adjacent pairs (roughly 17%) or tumor-blood pairs (approximately 15%), which is consistent with antigen-driven expansion. Only the TCR beta chain was sequenced, so true repertoire diversity is likely underestimated because unpaired alpha chains were not captured. Bulk unsorted samples precluded comparing CD4+ and CD8+ T cell repertoires. Only five or six patients were included in the study, and the authors note that the findings should be validated in a larger study.

Using a constant-region primer and ProtoScript II reverse transcriptase, TCRbeta-specific cDNA was reverse-transcribed from 500 to 650 ng total RNA. Construction of the TCRbeta libraries relied on three nested rounds of multiplex PCR, following a slightly modified ARM-PCR procedure. Multiplex TRBV1-TRBV30 forward primers and a Cbeta reverse primer were used in the first two PCR rounds, each of which was run for 10 to 11 cycles. Sample barcodes and Illumina adapters were added in a final 25-cycle PCR using Deep VentR polymerase. Amplicons of 200-500 bp were gel-purified with a QIAquick gel extraction kit before sequencing. TCRbeta amplicons were sequenced on an Illumina HiSeq 2500 with 250-bp paired-end reads. The paper's data handling went like this. Reads were quality-trimmed with Trimmomatic v0.33, and paired reads were merged with FLASH v1.2.11 to recover full CDR3 sequences. MiGEC v1.2.1b assigned V, D and J germline segments to the rearranged TCRbeta sequences. Clonotype statistics, along with Shannon-Wiener diversity indices, were calculated using VDJtools v1.0.0. Except for diversity analysis, only each sample's 250 most abundant clonotypes were used in subsequent analyses to reduce sampling bias. Using fastp trimming at Q25 and MiXCR clonotype assembly, TCRdb reanalyzed the public sequencing data and kept in-frame beta chains. Each entry merges the rows of one CDR3 protein and shows their most common DNA and genes. What appears here as the V and J calls and clone size reflects TCRdb's work, not the paper's. The table for this sample lists almost 200,000 distinct CDR3 sequences; less than 65% of them were counted only once. Jointly, the top ten make up roughly 6.8% of the sample.

This clonotype was counted ten times or more. Its antigen is unknown. No much larger clone exists at a distance of one base, and base qualities are not known. The sequencing input was peripheral blood. This clonotype was sampled from an older woman with primary liver carcinoma and hepatitis B virus infection. The rearrangement joined TRBV29-1 to TRBJ2-1; no D gene call is confident. The CDR3: CSVAGVSSSYNEQFF. In nucleotides, the sequence is TGCAGCGTTGCGGGCGTCTCCAGCTCCTACAATGAGCAGTTCTTC.